The rows below give T cell receptor beta chains drawn from one sample of a study of post-analysis software for immune sequencing data. TCRdb processed the PCR reads anew with MiXCR; each CDR3 protein has one entry. This sample has about 760,000 distinct CDR3 sequences, with 25% to 30% found just once. The sample taken for sequencing was blood. These receptors came from a girl under 18 with multiple sclerosis. The CDR3 runs from the conserved cysteine through the conserved F or W. Fields, in order: CDR3 protein, CDR3 DNA, V gene, D gene, clone size, J gene. D genes are given only for firm matches. Clone size is shown for a subset of rows, as once, few, many or a class of expanded clone.

CDR3aa: CASSRDYRDPPSPLHF; CDR3nt: TGTGCCAGCAGCCGAGACTACAGGGACCCCCCTTCACCCCTCCACTTT; v_gene: TRBV14; d_gene: -; abundance: -; j_gene: TRBJ1-6
CDR3aa: CATSDIISGTVKDYTF; CDR3nt: TGTGCCACCAGTGATATTATCTCCGGGACAGTTAAAGACTACACCTTC; v_gene: TRBV24-1; d_gene: TRBD1; abundance: few; j_gene: TRBJ1-2
CDR3aa: CSARDTYGQGNTEAFF; CDR3nt: TGCAGTGCTAGAGACACGTACGGACAGGGGAACACTGAAGCTTTCTTT; v_gene: TRBV20-1; d_gene: TRBD1; abundance: few; j_gene: TRBJ1-1
CDR3aa: CASSHHFSGRSNNEQFF; CDR3nt: TGCGCCAGCAGCCACCACTTTAGCGGGAGGTCGAACAATGAGCAGTTCTTC; v_gene: TRBV4-3; d_gene: TRBD2; abundance: -; j_gene: TRBJ2-1
CDR3aa: CASSDRLNTGELFF; CDR3nt: TGTGCCAGCAGTGATAGGCTTAACACCGGGGAGCTGTTTTTT; v_gene: TRBV6-1; d_gene: -; abundance: -; j_gene: TRBJ2-2
CDR3aa: CASSLRGGPSGNTIYF; CDR3nt: TGTGCCAGCAGCTTACGGGGCGGCCCCTCTGGAAACACCATATATTTT; v_gene: TRBV7-9; d_gene: -; abundance: -; j_gene: TRBJ1-3
CDR3aa: CASRLASGEQFF; CDR3nt: TGTGCCAGCCGACTAGCGAGCGGTGAGCAGTTCTTC; v_gene: TRBV13; d_gene: TRBD2; abundance: once; j_gene: TRBJ2-1
CDR3aa: CASRDQTGRGYTF; CDR3nt: TGTGCCAGCAGAGATCAGACAGGCCGTGGCTACACCTTC; v_gene: TRBV2; d_gene: -; abundance: -; j_gene: TRBJ1-2
CDR3aa: CASSLLQGGNQPQHF; CDR3nt: TGTGCCAGCAGTTTACTTCAGGGTGGGAATCAGCCCCAGCATTTT; v_gene: TRBV27; d_gene: -; abundance: -; j_gene: TRBJ1-5
CDR3aa: CASIFRPAGTRHPNEQFF; CDR3nt: TGTGCCAGCATTTTTCGGCCGGCCGGGACTAGACACCCCAATGAGCAGTTCTTC; v_gene: TRBV6-5; d_gene: TRBD2; abundance: -; j_gene: TRBJ2-1
CDR3aa: CASHDGLGAIQETQYF; CDR3nt: TGTGCCAGCCACGATGGCCTTGGGGCAATTCAAGAGACCCAGTACTTC; v_gene: TRBV3-1; d_gene: -; abundance: -; j_gene: TRBJ2-5
CDR3aa: CASSLTRDGYTF; CDR3nt: TGCGCCAGCAGCTTGACCAGGGATGGCTACACCTTC; v_gene: TRBV5-1; d_gene: -; abundance: -; j_gene: TRBJ1-2
CDR3aa: CSAIPGGGNNIQYF; CDR3nt: TGCAGTGCCATCCCCGGCGGGGGAAATAACATTCAGTACTTC; v_gene: TRBV20-1; d_gene: TRBD2; abundance: -; j_gene: TRBJ2-4
CDR3aa: CATSDGPRDTQYF; CDR3nt: TGTGCCACCAGTGATGGGCCCCGGGATACGCAGTATTTT; v_gene: TRBV24-1; d_gene: -; abundance: -; j_gene: TRBJ2-3
CDR3aa: CASRRTAPYEQYF; CDR3nt: TGTGCCAGCAGGCGGACAGCCCCCTACGAGCAGTACTTC; v_gene: TRBV28; d_gene: -; abundance: -; j_gene: TRBJ2-7
CDR3aa: CASIKWGSKTEAFF; CDR3nt: TGTGCCAGCATCAAGTGGGGCAGCAAGACTGAAGCTTTCTTT; v_gene: TRBV3-1; d_gene: -; abundance: -; j_gene: TRBJ1-1
CDR3aa: CSVECVDTDYNEQFF; CDR3nt: TGCAGCGTTGAATGTGTTGACACCGATTACAATGAGCAGTTCTTC; v_gene: TRBV29-1; d_gene: -; abundance: -; j_gene: TRBJ2-1
CDR3aa: CANTLQGVEETQYF; CDR3nt: TGTGCCAACACCTTACAGGGGGTTGAGGAGACCCAGTACTTC; v_gene: TRBV11-1; d_gene: TRBD1; abundance: -; j_gene: TRBJ2-5
CDR3aa: CASTVAGAYNEQFF; CDR3nt: TGTGCCAGCACCGTAGCGGGAGCTTACAATGAGCAGTTCTTC; v_gene: TRBV7-9; d_gene: TRBD2; abundance: few; j_gene: TRBJ2-1
CDR3aa: CASSGGAYEQYF; CDR3nt: TGTGCCAGCAGCGGGGGGGCCTACGAGCAGTACTTC; v_gene: TRBV27; d_gene: TRBD2; abundance: many; j_gene: TRBJ2-7
CDR3aa: CASSQADRQGWGTDTQYF; CDR3nt: TGCGCCAGCAGCCAAGCGGACAGACAGGGATGGGGAACAGATACGCAGTATTTT; v_gene: TRBV4-3; d_gene: TRBD1; abundance: -; j_gene: TRBJ2-3
CDR3aa: CASSELSRTDTQYF; CDR3nt: TGTGCCAGCAGCGAGCTATCCCGCACAGATACGCAGTATTTT; v_gene: TRBV9; d_gene: -; abundance: few; j_gene: TRBJ2-3
CDR3aa: CASSALGQGARNEQFF; CDR3nt: TGTGCCAGCAGTGCATTGGGGCAGGGGGCGAGGAATGAGCAGTTCTTC; v_gene: TRBV2; d_gene: TRBD1; abundance: -; j_gene: TRBJ2-1
CDR3aa: CAIRRDNSYEQYF; CDR3nt: TGTGCCATCAGGAGGGACAATTCCTACGAGCAGTACTTC; v_gene: TRBV10-3; d_gene: -; abundance: -; j_gene: TRBJ2-7
CDR3aa: CACRPYTGSLGEQYF; CDR3nt: TGTGCCTGCAGACCCTACACGGGTTCCCTGGGCGAGCAGTACTTC; v_gene: TRBV27; d_gene: -; abundance: -; j_gene: TRBJ2-7
CDR3aa: CASSLSGGGTTYYNEQFF; CDR3nt: TGTGCCAGCAGCTTATCCGGTGGGGGGACTACTTACTACAATGAGCAGTTCTTC; v_gene: TRBV7-9; d_gene: TRBD2; abundance: -; j_gene: TRBJ2-1
CDR3aa: CASSPAGQMDNYGYTF; CDR3nt: TGTGCCAGCAGCCCAGCGGGACAGATGGATAACTATGGCTACACCTTC; v_gene: TRBV7-9; d_gene: TRBD1; abundance: -; j_gene: TRBJ1-2
CDR3aa: CASAQGWGEKLFF; CDR3nt: TGTGCCAGCGCACAGGGTTGGGGTGAAAAACTGTTTTTT; v_gene: TRBV3-1; d_gene: -; abundance: -; j_gene: TRBJ1-4
CDR3aa: CASSGGQGTYEQYF; CDR3nt: TGCGCCAGCAGCGGGGGACAGGGGACCTACGAGCAGTACTTC; v_gene: TRBV5-1; d_gene: TRBD1; abundance: -; j_gene: TRBJ2-7
CDR3aa: CASSPRAGGQETQYF; CDR3nt: TGTGCCAGCAGCCCACGAGCGGGGGGCCAGGAGACCCAGTACTTC; v_gene: TRBV7-2; d_gene: TRBD2; abundance: many; j_gene: TRBJ2-5
CDR3aa: CASSRSSGSYEQYF; CDR3nt: TGTGCCAGCAGCCGATCTAGCGGCTCCTACGAGCAGTACTTC; v_gene: TRBV6-5; d_gene: TRBD2; abundance: -; j_gene: TRBJ2-7
CDR3aa: CSVEGRGMNTEAFF; CDR3nt: TGCAGCGTTGAAGGCAGGGGCATGAACACTGAAGCTTTCTTT; v_gene: TRBV29-1; d_gene: -; abundance: -; j_gene: TRBJ1-1
CDR3aa: CASGETGGDEQFF; CDR3nt: TGTGCCAGCGGAGAAACCGGGGGGGACGAGCAGTTCTTC; v_gene: TRBV5-6; d_gene: TRBD2; abundance: -; j_gene: TRBJ2-1
CDR3aa: CASSLNSAKNIQYF; CDR3nt: TGTGCCAGCAGCTTAAATTCTGCCAAAAACATTCAGTACTTC; v_gene: TRBV7-9; d_gene: -; abundance: -; j_gene: TRBJ2-4
CDR3aa: CASSPGVLGYTF; CDR3nt: TGTGCCAGCAGCCCCGGAGTTCTCGGCTACACCTTC; v_gene: TRBV12-3/TRBV12-4; d_gene: -; abundance: few; j_gene: TRBJ1-2
CDR3aa: CASSSRLEDTQYF; CDR3nt: TGTGCCAGCAGCTCGAGACTTGAAGATACGCAGTATTTT; v_gene: TRBV11-1; d_gene: -; abundance: few; j_gene: TRBJ2-3
CDR3aa: CASSVAGGVNEQFF; CDR3nt: TGTGCCAGCAGTGTGGCGGGGGGGGTCAATGAGCAGTTCTTC; v_gene: TRBV6-1; d_gene: TRBD2; abundance: -; j_gene: TRBJ2-1
CDR3aa: CASSLRLAGVEQFF; CDR3nt: TGTGCCAGCAGTCTCCGACTAGCGGGGGTCGAGCAGTTCTTC; v_gene: TRBV11-2; d_gene: TRBD2; abundance: -; j_gene: TRBJ2-1
CDR3aa: CASSFSVAGGYTF; CDR3nt: TGTGCCAGCAGTTTTTCGGTGGCAGGAGGCTACACCTTC; v_gene: TRBV28; d_gene: -; abundance: few; j_gene: TRBJ1-2
CDR3aa: CASSPNPGLAGGPGTDTQYF; CDR3nt: TGTGCCAGCAGCCCCAACCCGGGACTAGCGGGGGGGCCGGGCACAGATACGCAGTATTTT; v_gene: TRBV27; d_gene: TRBD2; abundance: few; j_gene: TRBJ2-3
CDR3aa: CASRDRAYEQYF; CDR3nt: TGTGCCAGCCGGGACAGAGCCTACGAGCAGTACTTC; v_gene: TRBV6-2/TRBV6-3; d_gene: TRBD1; abundance: few; j_gene: TRBJ2-7
CDR3aa: CASSRGTGEYYYGYTF; CDR3nt: TGCGCCAGCAGCCGAGGGACAGGGGAGTATTACTATGGCTACACCTTC; v_gene: TRBV5-1; d_gene: TRBD1; abundance: -; j_gene: TRBJ1-2
CDR3aa: CASSQSAGEETQYF; CDR3nt: TGCGCCAGCAGCCAATCAGCCGGGGAAGAGACCCAGTACTTC; v_gene: TRBV4-3; d_gene: -; abundance: -; j_gene: TRBJ2-5
CDR3aa: CASSHSRSDGYTF; CDR3nt: TGTGCCAGCAGCCACTCGCGATCGGATGGCTACACCTTC; v_gene: TRBV3-1; d_gene: -; abundance: once; j_gene: TRBJ1-2
CDR3aa: CASSWGGQRGRYNEQFF; CDR3nt: TGTGCCAGCAGCTGGGGGGGACAGCGGGGGAGATACAATGAGCAGTTCTTC; v_gene: TRBV7-8; d_gene: -; abundance: few; j_gene: TRBJ2-1
CDR3aa: CASSSEIQGASEKLFF; CDR3nt: TGTGCCAGCAGCTCAGAAATTCAGGGGGCTAGTGAAAAACTGTTTTTT; v_gene: TRBV7-9; d_gene: TRBD1; abundance: -; j_gene: TRBJ1-4
CDR3aa: CATSGSSGMGRETQYF; CDR3nt: TGTGCCACCAGTGGTTCTAGCGGGATGGGGCGGGAGACCCAGTACTTC; v_gene: TRBV24-1; d_gene: TRBD2; abundance: -; j_gene: TRBJ2-5
CDR3aa: CASSLFMAGYGYTF; CDR3nt: TGTGCCAGCAGTTTGTTCATGGCAGGATATGGCTACACCTTC; v_gene: TRBV28; d_gene: -; abundance: -; j_gene: TRBJ1-2